This entry concerns a single T cell receptor (beta chain). The antigen is unknown. PCR was performed using 60 Vbeta and 13 Jbeta primers. Some clones are missing from TCRdb's copy, which holds only in-frame ones; the method was immunoSEQ multiplex PCR. The sample has about 110,000 clones, 65% to 85% seen once. The data were taken from a study of cytomegalovirus exposure and HLA in healthy donors. Study in general: A preliminary data release comprised tens of millions of unique TCRs obtained from HLA-typed donors.

Broader study findings: Some V segments (TRBV6-2 and TRBV6-3 among them) were excluded as indistinguishable. A missense variant in DCLRE1C was later tied to TCR beta V- and J-gene trimming.

CDR3 length equals 13 residues. From germline, CDR1 is MNHEY and CDR2 SVGAGI. With 2 bases removed from V and 6 bases from J, the gap between germline ends came to 8 bases. The chain recombines TRBV6-5 with TRBJ2-1; D is undetermined. Input material: PBMCs. The receptor was derived from a man aged 50-59 years in good health and CMV-seronegative. The CDR3 sequence: CASSYNGGNEQFF. For the CDR3, the DNA is TGTGCCAGCAGTTACAATGGCGGCAATGAGCAGTTCTTC.